Below, 10 T cell receptor beta chains from the same sample are listed, as sequenced in a study of shared clonotypes between healthy human individuals. Sequenced by immunoSEQ multiplex PCR; TCRdb stores in-frame clones only, minus some. The sample contains 730,000 or so clones, more than 70% of which appear only once. Sequencing used memory CD4+ T cells sorted from blood. Indicated subset: CD45RA-negative fraction. The source is a woman aged 25 to 39 in good health.

This clone was seen a few times. The chain carries TRBV28 and TRBJ2-7, with D unclear. Between the trimmed V and J ends, which lost 6 bases and 0 bases, there was a span of 12 bases. This CDR3 has 14 amino acids. Germline V lookup: CDR1 MDHEN, CDR2 SYDVKM. The CDR3 spells CASSPPWGSYEQYF. In DNA, the CDR3 is TGTGCCAGCAGCCCCCCGTGGGGCTCCTACGAGCAGTACTTC. The full variable domain, with the rest looked up from reference TRBV28 and TRBJ2-7, is DVKVTQSSRYLVKRTGEKVFLECVQDMDHENMFWYRQDPGLGLRLIYFSYDVKMKEKGDIPEGYSVSREKKERFSLILESASTNQTSMYLCASSPPWGSYEQYFGPGTRLTVT.

This chain connects TRBV19 to TRBJ2-3, with D unclear. The CDR3 has 14 residues. Trimming stripped 5 bases from V and 1 base from J, with 10 bases between. Looked up from germline, CDR1 is LNHDA and CDR2 is SQIVND (reference sequence). The CDR3 bases are TGTGCCAGTAGTCAGCTACTCGGCACAGATACGCAGTATTTT. Its protein product is CASSQLLGTDTQYF. The full variable domain, its missing parts supplied by reference TRBV19 and TRBJ2-3, is DGGITQSPKYLFRKEGQNVTLSCEQNLNHDAMYWYRQDPGQGLRLIYYSQIVNDFQKGDIAEGYSVSREKKESFPLTVTSAQKNPTAFYLCASSQLLGTDTQYFGPGTRLTVL.

V is TRBV19 and J is TRBJ2-3; tentatively, D is TRBD2 (6 bases). Germline assignment: CDR1 LNHDA and CDR2 SQIVND (reference sequence). The CDR3 runs 16 residues. The V end was cut by 1 base, the J end by 3 bases, with 14 bases between. CDR3 nucleotide sequence: TGTGCCAGTAGTATAGGGAGGCCGGGGAGGACAGATACGCAGTATTTT. Translating gives CASSIGRPGRTDTQYF.

This chain joins TRBV2 and TRBJ1-4, with TRBD1 as a possible D gene (5 bases). The CDR3 is made up of 14 amino acids. Germline V gene lookup returns CDR1 SNHLY and CDR2 FYNNEI. Deletions cut 2 bases from V and 8 bases from J, with 12 bases between. The CDR3: CASSEPGLGEKLFF. The CDR3 nucleotides are TGTGCCAGCAGTGAACCAGGGCTCGGAGAAAAACTGTTTTTT.

The V and J genes are TRBV28 and TRBJ2-7; D uncertain. Per the germline V gene, CDR1 is MDHEN and CDR2 is SYDVKM. This CDR3 is built from 13 residues. V lost 6 bases and J 3 bases, leaving 12 bases between the germline ends. The CDR3: CASSSGPVYEQYF. The CDR3 DNA follows: TGTGCCAGCAGCTCCGGGCCTGTCTACGAGCAGTACTTC.

V and J are TRBV4-1 and TRBJ1-5, with D maybe TRBD1 (6 bases). The CDR3 extends over 15 amino acids. The germline V gene encodes CDR1 MGHRA and CDR2 YSYEKL. V was shortened by 0 bases and J by 2 bases, with 8 bases between the two germline ends. CDR3 DNA sequence: TGCGCCAGCAGCCAAGATGGGACACGCAATCAGCCCCAGCATTTT. Protein product: CASSQDGTRNQPQHF.

J is TRBJ2-1 and V is TRBV19; D call uncertain. The germline V gene encodes CDR1 LNHDA and CDR2 SQIVND (reference sequence). Trimming removed 3 bases at V and 1 base at J, with 13 bases between. CDR3 length equals 16 residues. The CDR3 nucleotides read TGTGCCAGTAGTATTGGTCTAGGGCTTTCCTACAATGAGCAGTTCTTC. This codes for CASSIGLGLSYNEQFF.

The V gene is TRBV6-5, the J gene TRBJ2-3; no clear D gene. This CDR3 has 14 residues. Per germline, CDR1 MNHEY and CDR2 SVGAGI. V lost 2 bases to trimming and J lost 2 bases, with 8 bases between them. As DNA, the CDR3 is TGTGCCAGCAGTTACGATTACTTCACAGATACGCAGTATTTT. Translation: CASSYDYFTDTQYF.

V usage is TRBV6-5 and J usage is TRBJ1-3; D ambiguous. This CDR3 spans 12 amino acids. V was clipped by 5 bases and J by 14 bases, with 16 bases between them. CDR1 and CDR2 (germline): MNHEY, SVGAGI. CDR3 protein: CASSGPMGRVYF. In nucleotides, the CDR3 is TGTGCCAGCAGTGGCCCTATGGGTAGGGTATATTTT.

The V and J genes are TRBV7-8 and TRBJ2-7; D possibly uses TRBD1 or TRBD2 (6 bases each). The germline V gene has CDR1 SGHVS and CDR2 FQNEAQ. V lost 7 bases, J lost 3 bases, and 13 bases lay in between. The CDR3 extends over 13 amino acids. CDR3 in DNA: TGTGCCAGCAACCAAAGGGGGGACTACGAGCAGTACTTC. It translates to CASNQRGDYEQYF.